A selection of T cell receptor beta chains follows, all from one sample in a study of cytomegalovirus exposure and HLA in healthy donors. Some clones are missing from TCRdb's copy, which holds only in-frame ones; the method was immunoSEQ multiplex PCR. The table lists 100,000 to 150,000 clones, over 65% of them singletons, with approximately 11% in the top ten. The sequencing input was PBMCs. These receptors originate from a man younger than 40 in good health and CMV-seropositive. CDR3s include the opening cysteine and the closing phenylalanine or tryptophan. The D gene is left open where the match is weak. Clone sizes are given selectively: once, few, many, or a class where the clone is expanded.

D	J	size	V	CDR3	DNA
TRBD1	TRBJ1-1	-	TRBV4-1	CASSQEQGQGWAFF	TGCGCCAGCAGCCAAGAACAGGGACAGGGGTGGGCTTTCTTT
-	TRBJ2-2	-	TRBV6-5	CASSYFQGGTGELFF	TGTGCCAGCAGTTACTTCCAGGGAGGCACCGGGGAGCTGTTTTTT
TRBD2	TRBJ2-1	-	TRBV7-2	CASSFLTGGPWEQFF	TGTGCCAGCAGCTTTCTAACGGGAGGGCCTTGGGAGCAGTTCTTC
TRBD2	TRBJ2-7	-	TRBV19	CASSAVLAGGHEQYF	TGTGCCAGTAGTGCCGTCCTAGCGGGAGGCCACGAGCAGTACTTC
TRBD2	TRBJ2-2	-	TRBV9	CASSDPLAGGPGPNTGELFF	TGTGCCAGCAGCGACCCGCTAGCGGGAGGGCCAGGGCCGAACACCGGGGAGCTGTTTTTT
TRBD2	TRBJ2-7	few	TRBV10-2	CASSEKPSGRYEQYF	TGCGCCAGCAGTGAGAAGCCTAGCGGGAGGTACGAGCAGTACTTC
-	TRBJ2-7	few	TRBV27	CASSLRTGSHEQYF	TGTGCCAGCAGTTTACGAACAGGGTCCCACGAGCAGTACTTC
TRBD2	TRBJ2-3	-	TRBV10-3	CAISESGGFGNTDTQYF	TGTGCCATCAGTGAGTCCGGGGGGTTTGGAAACACAGATACGCAGTATTTT
TRBD1	TRBJ2-3	-	TRBV13	CASSLVWRTGGRTDTQYF	TGTGCCAGCAGCTTAGTTTGGCGGACAGGGGGGCGCACAGATACGCAGTATTTT
-	TRBJ1-2	-	TRBV5-6	CASSLVDGYTF	TGTGCCAGCAGCTTGGTAGATGGCTACACCTTC
-	TRBJ2-3	-	TRBV4-3	CASSLSSTDTQYF	TGCGCCAGCAGCCTTTCTAGCACAGATACGCAGTATTTT
TRBD1	TRBJ2-2	-	TRBV28	CASSVGQHPPWLFF	TGTGCCAGCAGCGTGGGACAGCATCCACCGTGGCTGTTTTTT
-	TRBJ2-3	-	TRBV19	CASSITGTDTQYF	TGTGCCAGTAGTATAACCGGGACAGATACGCAGTATTTT
-	TRBJ2-5	-	TRBV20-1	CSAQATETQYF	TGCAGTGCCCAGGCCACCGAGACCCAGTACTTC
-	TRBJ2-5	-	TRBV10-3	CAISEEQETQYF	TGTGCCATCAGTGAGGAGCAAGAGACCCAGTACTTC
TRBD1	TRBJ1-4	-	TRBV5-1	CASSRGQGANEKLFF	TGCGCCAGCAGCCGGGGACAGGGGGCTAATGAAAAACTGTTTTTT